Detailed here is one T cell receptor beta chain. Its antigen specificity is not known. No much larger clone is present one base from it, and per-base qualities are unavailable. Libraries came from the immunoSEQ multiplex PCR assay. The clones in this table, taken by TCRdb from immuneACCESS, are in-frame only. Not every clone is retained; where verified, under half of the shortfall comes from an unresolved V gene, and the cause of the rest is unknown. This sample is represented by around 30,000 clones; approximately 90% of them were singletons. The top ten clones comprise about 4.5% of the sample. This record belongs to a study of T cell changes during pregnancy in multiple sclerosis (dated by TCRdb to the late 2010s). In the study overall: The study looked at changes in the T cell repertoire across pregnancy in women with multiple sclerosis.

As encoded in the germline V gene, CDR1 is SNHLY while CDR2 is FYNNEI. Unmatched junction bases come to 5, with V trimmed by 6 bases and J by 1 base. The CDR3 has 14 amino acids, counting the end cysteine and phenylalanine. Of all the DNA, just the CDR3 is kept, 42 bases in frame from base 1. The chain employs TRBV2 and TRBJ1-2, and 7 bases in between align with TRBD1. This clonotype was sampled from a female donor with multiple sclerosis, enrolled in a pregnancy study. The sample in question was CD8+ T cells from peripheral blood mononuclear cells, obtained in the second trimester of pregnancy. The nucleotide sequence is given as TGTGCCAGCAGCGTGGGACAGCATAACTATGGCTACACCTTC. Its amino acids are CASSVGQHNYGYTF.